Below, 5 T cell receptor beta chains from the same sample are listed, as sequenced in a study of early T cells in non-severe SARS-CoV-2 infection (dated by TCRdb to the early 2020s). Receptor amplification or capture employed 5' RACE. TCRdb lists the instrument as NextSeq 500. In TCRdb, the public reads were trimmed at Q25 with fastp and aligned with MiXCR, with productive beta chains retained. Every entry covers one CDR3 protein and lists the most common genes and DNA from its rows. Here the sample has approximately 58,000 distinct CDR3 sequences; roughly 11% occur a single time. Around 9.6% of the sample comes from the top ten. Specimen: whole blood. Receptor source: an adult who was a healthcare worker with PCR-confirmed SARS-CoV-2 infection or an uninfected control (not recorded which).

This clonotype was counted between two and nine times. The chain recombines TRBV4-2 with TRBJ2-1; 7 bases fit TRBD1. The CDR3 covers 14 residues. The germline V gene encodes CDR1 LGHNA and CDR2 YNFKEQ. V shed 5 bases and J 5 bases; nucleotides not matched to a gene: 6. The CDR3 spells CASSLRDRDNEQFF. The CDR3 nucleotides read TGTGCCAGCAGCTTGAGGGACAGAGACAATGAGCAGTTCTTC.

In nucleotides, the CDR3 is TGCAGTGCTAGAGACCCCCTCCGAACAAATGAGCAGTTCTTC. This encodes CSARDPLRTNEQFF. The chain uses TRBV20-1 and TRBJ2-1; D gene ambiguous. This CDR3 spans 14 amino acids. Germline CDR1 reads DFQATT; CDR2 reads SNEGSKA (reference sequence). Trimming pared 0 bases from V and 7 bases from J, leaving 13 bases between.

This clonotype was seen more than once but under ten times. The chain combines TRBV18 with TRBJ2-7; D is unresolved. The CDR3 contains 13 residues. The V end lost 4 bases, the J end lost 2 bases, and 9 bases lay between the germline ends. Germline CDR1 reads KGHSH; CDR2 reads LQKENI. The CDR3 DNA is TGTGCCAGCTCACTAGACGGTGCCTACGAGCAGTACTTC. This translates into CASSLDGAYEQYF.

The genes are TRBV28 and TRBJ1-5; D not certain. Germline lookup yields CDR1 MDHEN and CDR2 SYDVKM. Trimming cost V 3 bases and J 4 bases, with 4 bases left between them. The CDR3 spans 12 residues. The CDR3 nucleotides are TGTGCCAGCAGTTTTCAGAATCAGCCCCAGCATTTT. Residues: CASSFQNQPQHF.

This clonotype was detected only a few times. The chain combines TRBV9 with TRBJ2-3; 13 nucleotides align to TRBD2. J was trimmed by 5 bases and V by 3 bases; bases with no gene match: 15. The length of the CDR3 is 19 residues. Germline V gene sequence: CDR1 SGDLS, CDR2 YYNGEE. The CDR3 bases are TGTGCCAGCAGCGCTGGAGGACTAGCGGGAGTGGGTCGGTTAGATACGCAGTATTTT. Encoded protein: CASSAGGLAGVGRLDTQYF.